This entry describes one T cell receptor beta chain. V lost 0 bases to trimming and J lost 5 bases, with 12 bases between them. CDR3 length: 14 residues. Germline lookup yields CDR1 SGDLS and CDR2 YYNGEE. These data belong to a study of cytomegalovirus exposure and HLA in healthy donors. The PCR made use of 60 Vbeta and 13 Jbeta primers. Clones were read by immunoSEQ multiplex PCR, and TCRdb kept only the in-frame ones, dropping some. Its listing shows around 50,000 clones. This clonotype was obtained from a woman aged 40 to 50 in good health and CMV-seronegative. The specimen was PBMCs. The chain couples TRBV9 to TRBJ2-7, with D possibly matching TRBD2 (6 bases). The CDR3 is CASSVGPAGNEQYF. In DNA form, the CDR3 reads TGTGCCAGCAGCGTAGGCCCAGCGGGTAACGAGCAGTACTTC.